The next 16 T cell receptor beta chains were all read from a single sample in a study of T cells in localized non-small cell lung cancer. The method was immunoSEQ multiplex PCR; TCRdb's version includes in-frame clones alone and lacks a portion of them. Among about 48,000 clones, approximately 75% were seen once, and the ten largest hold 17%. This specimen consisted of peripheral blood, obtained before any cancer treatment. These receptors were collected from a man aged 40 to 70 with stage I squamous cell lung carcinoma.

This clone was recorded only once. The rearrangement joins TRBV9 to TRBJ2-5, with D tentatively TRBD1 (5 bases). V gave up 0 bases and J gave up 0 bases, with 9 bases separating them. This CDR3 has 15 residues. CDR1 is SGDLS, CDR2 YYNGEE, per germline. CDR3 DNA: TGTGCCAGCAGCGTAGACGAAGGGGACCAAGAGACCCAGTACTTC. Amino acids: CASSVDEGDQETQYF.

V and J are TRBV6-6 and TRBJ1-2; TRBD1 matches at 10 bases. Trimming removed 6 bases from V and 6 bases from J; junction bases left unmatched: 4. The CDR3 contains 13 residues. Germline V lookup: CDR1 MNHNY, CDR2 SVGAGI (reference sequence). Here the CDR3 DNA reads TGTGCCAGCAGGCCGGACAGGGGGAATGGCTACACCTTC. Translated, it gives CASRPDRGNGYTF.

The chain joins TRBV28 to TRBJ2-7; D possibly corresponds to TRBD2 (6 bases). From germline, CDR1 is MDHEN and CDR2 SYDVKM. This CDR3 has 13 amino acids. V was clipped by 1 base and J by 3 bases, with 7 bases between them. CDR3 nucleotide sequence: TGTGCCAGCAGTTTATCGCGGGGCTACGAGCAGTACTTC. Protein product: CASSLSRGYEQYF.

The chain links TRBV29-1 to TRBJ2-3; D possibly corresponds to TRBD1 (5 bases). The CDR3 covers 14 residues. Germline CDR1 SQVTM, CDR2 ANQGSEA. V shed 7 bases and J shed 0 bases, with 14 bases lying between them. DNA of the CDR3: TGCAGCGCGCAGGGTACCTCCAGCACAGATACGCAGTATTTT. Translated, it gives CSAQGTSSTDTQYF.

This clone was recorded a few times. The chain recombines TRBV9 with TRBJ2-7, with D possibly called TRBD1 or TRBD2 (5 bases each). The CDR3 has 14 residues. The V gene lost 4 bases and the J gene lost 4 bases, with 15 bases spanning the gap. Looked up from germline, CDR1 is SGDLS and CDR2 is YYNGEE. The CDR3 nucleotides are TGTGCCAGCAGCACGGGGACGACTGGTTACGAGCAGTACTTC. Its translation: CASSTGTTGYEQYF.

The gene calls are TRBV7-2 and TRBJ1-2; 9 bases are a match to TRBD1. The junction had 14 bases not matched to a gene; V was cut back by 6 bases and J by 0 bases. Germline-derived CDR1 and CDR2 are SGHTA and FQGNSA. This CDR3 comprises 18 residues. The CDR3 reads CASSSLPGQGVANYGYTF. The CDR3 DNA is TGTGCCAGCAGTTCTCTTCCGGGACAGGGAGTAGCTAACTATGGCTACACCTTC.

CDR3 sequence: CASSLTSLSSTDTQYF. CDR3 sequence (DNA): TGTGCCAGCAGCTTAACGAGTTTATCTAGCACAGATACGCAGTATTTT. V gene TRBV11-2 combines with J gene TRBJ2-3; no clear D. The V gene's germline CDR1 is SGHAT and CDR2 FQNNGV. This CDR3 contains 16 residues. Between the trimmed V and J ends, which lost 2 bases and 0 bases, there was a span of 12 bases.

This clone occurred once. The rearrangement joins TRBV7-3 to TRBJ2-2, with 7 bases matching TRBD1. CDR3 size: 14 residues. Trimming cost V 9 bases and J 4 bases; bases outside gene matches: 8. Germline-derived CDR1 and CDR2 are SGHTA and FQGTGA. This chain's CDR3 is CASRGQGVTGELFF. CDR3 in DNA: TGTGCCAGTAGAGGGCAGGGGGTCACCGGGGAGCTGTTTTTT.

The rearrangement links TRBV18 to TRBJ2-4, with 11 bases that match TRBD1. The germline V gene encodes CDR1 KGHSH and CDR2 LQKENI. This CDR3 has 15 residues. Germline trimming cut 4 bases from V and 9 bases from J; bases unmatched to any gene: 8. The CDR3 DNA reads TGTGCCAGCTCACAGGGACAGGGGGAATTAGGCATTCAGTACTTC. It codes for CASSQGQGELGIQYF.

This clone was seen more than once but under ten times. The chain uses TRBV19 and TRBJ1-2, with D maybe TRBD1 (5 bases). V was cut by 2 bases and J by 7 bases, with 17 bases left in between. CDR1 LNHDA and CDR2 SQIVND come from the germline V gene (reference sequence). The CDR3 is 15 residues long. The CDR3 here is CASSIKTGALGGYTF. The CDR3 DNA follows: TGTGCCAGTAGTATAAAAACAGGAGCTCTGGGTGGCTACACCTTC. Using reference TRBV19 and TRBJ1-2 for the parts outside the CDR3, the full variable domain is DGGITQSPKYLFRKEGQNVTLSCEQNLNHDAMYWYRQDPGQGLRLIYYSQIVNDFQKGDIAEGYSVSREKKESFPLTVTSAQKNPTAFYLCASSIKTGALGGYTFGSGTRLTVV.

J is TRBJ2-3 and V is TRBV7-3; the match to TRBD2 covers 10 bases. J was trimmed by 2 bases and V by 6 bases; bases with no gene match: 5. The length of the CDR3 is 15 residues. The germline V gene encodes CDR1 SGHTA and CDR2 FQGTGA. The CDR3 is CASRASGGATDTQYF. The DNA for the CDR3 is TGTGCCAGCAGGGCTAGCGGGGGAGCCACAGATACGCAGTATTTT.

The rearrangement joins TRBV29-1 to TRBJ2-7; the D is unclear. The germline gives CDR1 SQVTM, CDR2 ANQGSEA. This CDR3 has 12 amino acids. Trimming left V 1 base short and J 7 bases short, with 11 bases between. The CDR3 region is CSVEVSRVEQYF. In DNA, the CDR3 is TGCAGCGTTGAAGTCTCAAGGGTGGAGCAGTACTTC.

This clone appeared a single time. The CDR3 reads CASSSDLWSTNEQFF. DNA of the CDR3: TGTGCCAGCAGTTCTGACTTATGGTCAACCAATGAGCAGTTCTTC. The chain is built from TRBV6-5 and TRBJ2-1; D remains ambiguous. The length of the CDR3 is 15 residues. V lost 4 bases, J lost 6 bases, and 16 bases lay in between. Looked up from germline, CDR1 is MNHEY and CDR2 is SVGAGI.

CDR3 region: CSVKRAGNTEAFF. CDR3 coding DNA: TGCAGCGTTAAAAGGGCGGGTAACACTGAAGCTTTCTTT. This chain joins TRBV29-1 and TRBJ1-1; D call uncertain. CDR1 and CDR2 (germline): SQVTM, ANQGSEA. This CDR3 comprises 13 residues. Trimming stripped 5 bases from V and 2 bases from J, with 12 bases between.

In its sample, this clone was seen a few times. V and J are TRBV5-1 and TRBJ1-1; 7 nucleotides agree with TRBD1. This CDR3 comprises 16 residues. Germline CDR1 reads SGHRS; CDR2 reads YFSETQ. After removal of 4 bases from V and 1 base from J, the junction contained 10 bases not matched to a gene. The CDR3 loop reads CASSPTGQTENTEAFF. In nucleotides, the CDR3 is TGCGCCAGCAGCCCTACGGGACAGACCGAGAACACTGAAGCTTTCTTT.

The chain carries TRBV5-6 and TRBJ2-7, with 8 bases lining up with TRBD2. CDR3 length: 16 amino acids. In germline, CDR1 is SGHDT, CDR2 YYEEEE. V trimming: 4 bases; J trimming: 5 bases; junction bases outside the gene matches: 14. Here the CDR3 reads CASSPVGRGSSDEQYF. CDR3 DNA sequence: TGTGCCAGCAGCCCCGTCGGGAGGGGAAGTTCGGACGAGCAGTACTTC.